This T cell receptor beta chain comes out of a study of control samples from healthy donors and cancer patients. V was pared by 3 bases and J by 3 bases, with 15 bases between. The CDR3 consists of 15 residues. In germline, CDR1 is MGHRA, CDR2 YSYEKL. Profiling relied on immunoSEQ multiplex PCR, and the TCRdb table lists in-frame clones only, not all of them. The sample has 85,000 to 95,000 clones; less than 90% are singletons. Sequenced material: blood. V usage is TRBV4-1 and J usage is TRBJ2-7, with TRBD2 as a possible D gene (6 bases). This receptor was taken from a woman aged 70-85 years in good health. CDR3 DNA: TGCGCCAGCAGCCAGACATTGGAGGGAAACTACGAGCAGTACTTC. Its translation: CASSQTLEGNYEQYF.